This is a list of T cell receptor beta chains from one sample in a study of T cell responses to AZD1222 COVID-19 vaccine. Some clones are missing from TCRdb's copy, which holds only in-frame ones; the method was immunoSEQ multiplex PCR. The table has 150,000 to 200,000 clones, approximately 91% seen once. Sequenced material: peripheral blood, taken 28 days after the second AZD1222 dose. These receptor sequences come from an adult who received the AZD1222 COVID-19 vaccine. The conserved cysteine and the conserved F or W are not part of the CDR3 here. Each record gives: clone size, V gene, J gene, CDR3 protein. Clone size appears in some rows only: once, few, many, or a class for an expanded clone.

.	TRBV7-9	TRBJ1-5	ASSLDRQGFRNQPQH
.	TRBV5-1	TRBJ1-1	ASSYSPSNTEAF
once	TRBV5-1	TRBJ2-6	ASSPQSGANVLT
.	TRBV6-5	TRBJ1-1	ASSSRAGGAVRAF
.	TRBV7-2	TRBJ2-5	ASSFPRPQETQY
.	TRBV28	TRBJ2-7	ASTPPLGYEQY
.	TRBV28	TRBJ2-4	ASSFAYSRAKNIQY
.	TRBV9	TRBJ2-7	ASSRSPGGFDEQY
.	TRBV2	TRBJ2-4	ASSDLGQGYSIQY
.	TRBV7-9	TRBJ1-5	ASSLEYGYSNQPQH
few	TRBV6-5	TRBJ2-7	ASRVRQGTAHEQY
.	TRBV28	TRBJ2-5	ASRGIQETQY
.	TRBV2	TRBJ1-5	ASRGTGQQPQH
.	TRBV9	TRBJ2-5	ASSPHRLGQETQY
.	TRBV11-2	TRBJ2-1	ASSLQGDSYNEQF
.	TRBV19	TRBJ2-4	ASSISGGSNIQY
.	TRBV7-9	TRBJ1-1	ASSGTGGMNTEAF
.	TRBV20-1	TRBJ2-3	SAGYGDTQY
.	TRBV6-5	TRBJ2-3	ASSYVGLAATDTQY
once	TRBV11-2	TRBJ1-1	ASSREWDANTEAF